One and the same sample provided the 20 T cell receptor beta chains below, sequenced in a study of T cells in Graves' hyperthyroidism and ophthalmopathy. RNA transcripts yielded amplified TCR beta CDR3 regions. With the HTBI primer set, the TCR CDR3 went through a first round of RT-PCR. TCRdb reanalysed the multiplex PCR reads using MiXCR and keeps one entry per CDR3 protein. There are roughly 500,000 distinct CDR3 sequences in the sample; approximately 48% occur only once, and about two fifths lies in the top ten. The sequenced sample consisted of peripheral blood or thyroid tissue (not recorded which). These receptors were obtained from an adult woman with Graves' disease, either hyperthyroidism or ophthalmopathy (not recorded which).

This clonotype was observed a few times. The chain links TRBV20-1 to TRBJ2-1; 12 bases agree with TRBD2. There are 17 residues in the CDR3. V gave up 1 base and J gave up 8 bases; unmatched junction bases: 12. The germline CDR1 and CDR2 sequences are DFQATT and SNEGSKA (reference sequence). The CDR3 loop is CSARVRLAGAGLDEQFF. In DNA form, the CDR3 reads TGCAGTGCTAGAGTCCGACTAGCGGGAGCGGGTTTGGATGAGCAGTTCTTC.

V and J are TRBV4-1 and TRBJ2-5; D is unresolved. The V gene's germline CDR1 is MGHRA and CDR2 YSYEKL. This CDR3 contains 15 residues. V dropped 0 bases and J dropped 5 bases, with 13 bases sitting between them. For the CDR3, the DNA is TGCGCCAGCAGCCAAGATCTTGTCCTGGGGGAGACCCAGTACTTC. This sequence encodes CASSQDLVLGETQYF.

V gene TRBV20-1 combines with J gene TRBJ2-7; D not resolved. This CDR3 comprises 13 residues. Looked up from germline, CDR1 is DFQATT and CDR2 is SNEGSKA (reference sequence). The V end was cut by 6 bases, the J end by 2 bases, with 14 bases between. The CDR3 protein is CSARSSVTYEQYF. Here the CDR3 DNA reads TGCAGTGCCAGATCCTCGGTAACCTACGAGCAGTACTTC.

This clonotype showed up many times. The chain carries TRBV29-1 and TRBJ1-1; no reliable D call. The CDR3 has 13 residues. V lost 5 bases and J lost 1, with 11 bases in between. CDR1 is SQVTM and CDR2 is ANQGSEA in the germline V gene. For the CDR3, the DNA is TGCAGCGTTAGGAAGGGTTCGAACACTGAAGCTTTCTTT. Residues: CSVRKGSNTEAFF.

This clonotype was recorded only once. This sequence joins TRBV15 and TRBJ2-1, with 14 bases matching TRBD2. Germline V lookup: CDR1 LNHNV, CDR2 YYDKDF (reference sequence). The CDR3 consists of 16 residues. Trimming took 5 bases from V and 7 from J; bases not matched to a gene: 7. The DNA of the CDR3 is TGTGCCACCAGCCCCGGGACTAGCGGGAGAGAAAATGAGCAGTTCTTC. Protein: CATSPGTSGRENEQFF.

The CDR3 sequence is CASSATGATYEQYF. CDR3 coding DNA: TGTGCCAGCAGTGCGACAGGGGCCACCTACGAGCAGTACTTC. This chain links TRBV9 with TRBJ2-7; TRBD1 matches at 8 bases. Trimming cost V 5 bases and J 2 bases; bases outside gene matches: 6. Germline CDR1 and CDR2: SGDLS and YYNGEE. The CDR3 extends over 14 amino acids.

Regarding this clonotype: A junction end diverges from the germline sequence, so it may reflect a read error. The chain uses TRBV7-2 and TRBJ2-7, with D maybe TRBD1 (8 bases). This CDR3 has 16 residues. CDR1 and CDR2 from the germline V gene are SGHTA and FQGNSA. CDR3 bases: TGTGCCAACAGCTTGCCTAGAACAGGGGGGGACCTCGAGCAGTACTTC. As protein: CANSLPRTGGDLEQYF.

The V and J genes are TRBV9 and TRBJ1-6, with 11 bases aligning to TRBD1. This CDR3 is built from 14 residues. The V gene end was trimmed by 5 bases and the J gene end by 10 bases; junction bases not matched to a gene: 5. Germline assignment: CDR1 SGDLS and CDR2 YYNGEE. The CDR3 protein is CASRQDRGRSPLHF. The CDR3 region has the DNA TGTGCCAGCAGACAGGACAGGGGGCGATCACCCCTCCACTTT. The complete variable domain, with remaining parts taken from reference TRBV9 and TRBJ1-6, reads DSGVTQTPKHLITATGQRVTLRCSPRSGDLSVYWYQQSLDQGLQFLIQYYNGEERAKGNILERFSAQQFPDLHSELNLSSLELGDSALYFCASRQDRGRSPLHFGNGTRLTVT.

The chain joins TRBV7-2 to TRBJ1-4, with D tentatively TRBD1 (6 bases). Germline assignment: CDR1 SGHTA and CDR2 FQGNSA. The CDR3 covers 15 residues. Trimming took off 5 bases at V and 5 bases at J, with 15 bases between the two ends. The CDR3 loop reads CASSKNRQENEKLFF. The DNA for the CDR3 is TGTGCCAGCAGCAAAAATAGACAGGAGAATGAAAAACTGTTTTTT.

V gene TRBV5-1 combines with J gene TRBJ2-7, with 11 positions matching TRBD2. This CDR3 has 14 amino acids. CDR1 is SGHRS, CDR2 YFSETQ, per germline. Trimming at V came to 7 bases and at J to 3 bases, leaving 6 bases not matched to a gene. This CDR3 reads CASGSTSGNYEQYF. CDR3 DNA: TGCGCCAGCGGCTCGACTAGCGGGAACTACGAGCAGTACTTC. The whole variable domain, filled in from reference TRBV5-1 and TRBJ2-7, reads KAGVTQTPRYLIKTRGQQVTLSCSPISGHRSVSWYQQTPGQGLQFLFEYFSETQRNKGNFPGRFSGRQFSNSRSEMNVSTLELGDSALYLCASGSTSGNYEQYFGPGTRLTVT.

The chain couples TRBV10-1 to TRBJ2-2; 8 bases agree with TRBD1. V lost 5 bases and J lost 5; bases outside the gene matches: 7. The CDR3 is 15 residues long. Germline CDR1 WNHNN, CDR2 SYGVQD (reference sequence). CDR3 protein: CASSTGTGGTGELFF. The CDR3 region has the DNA TGCGCCAGCAGTACCGGGACAGGTGGGACCGGGGAGCTGTTTTTT.

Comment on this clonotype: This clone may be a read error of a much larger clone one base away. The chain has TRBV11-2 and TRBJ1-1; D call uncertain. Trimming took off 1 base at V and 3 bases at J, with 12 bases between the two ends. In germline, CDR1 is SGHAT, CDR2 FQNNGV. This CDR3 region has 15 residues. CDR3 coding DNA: TGTGCCAGCAGCTTAGTGCTTGGGGAGGACACTGAAGCTTTCTTT. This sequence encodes CASSLVLGEDTEAFF.

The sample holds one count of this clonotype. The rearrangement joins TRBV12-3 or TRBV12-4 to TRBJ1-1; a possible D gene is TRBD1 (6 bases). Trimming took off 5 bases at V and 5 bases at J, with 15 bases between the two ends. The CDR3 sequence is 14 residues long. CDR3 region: CASSPNRESTEAFF. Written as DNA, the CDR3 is TGTGCCAGCAGTCCTAACAGGGAAAGTACTGAAGCTTTCTTT.

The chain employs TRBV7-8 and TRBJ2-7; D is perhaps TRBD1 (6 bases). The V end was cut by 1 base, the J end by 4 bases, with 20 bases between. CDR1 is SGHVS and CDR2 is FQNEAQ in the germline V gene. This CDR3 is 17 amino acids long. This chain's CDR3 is CASSLVPRTVDFYEQYF. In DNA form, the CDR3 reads TGTGCCAGCAGCTTAGTACCCAGGACAGTGGACTTTTACGAGCAGTACTTC.

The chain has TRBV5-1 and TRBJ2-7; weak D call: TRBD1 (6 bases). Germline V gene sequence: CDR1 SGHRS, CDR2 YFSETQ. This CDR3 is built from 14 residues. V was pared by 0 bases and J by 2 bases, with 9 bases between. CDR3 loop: CASSLDQGTYEQYF. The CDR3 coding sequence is TGCGCCAGCAGCTTGGACCAGGGGACCTACGAGCAGTACTTC. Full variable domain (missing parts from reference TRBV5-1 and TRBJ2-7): KAGVTQTPRYLIKTRGQQVTLSCSPISGHRSVSWYQQTPGQGLQFLFEYFSETQRNKGNFPGRFSGRQFSNSRSEMNVSTLELGDSALYLCASSLDQGTYEQYFGPGTRLTVT.

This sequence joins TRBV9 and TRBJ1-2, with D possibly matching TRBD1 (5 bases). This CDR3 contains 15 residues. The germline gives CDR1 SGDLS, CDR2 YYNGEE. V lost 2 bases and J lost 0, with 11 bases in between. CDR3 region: CASSVGAAANYGYTF. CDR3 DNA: TGTGCCAGCAGCGTCGGGGCTGCTGCTAACTATGGCTACACCTTC.

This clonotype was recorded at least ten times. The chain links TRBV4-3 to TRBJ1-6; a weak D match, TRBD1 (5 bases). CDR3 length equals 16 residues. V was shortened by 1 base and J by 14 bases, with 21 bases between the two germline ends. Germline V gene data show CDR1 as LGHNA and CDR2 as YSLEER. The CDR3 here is CASSQVSGTELRTLHF. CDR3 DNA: TGCGCCAGCAGCCAAGTCTCCGGGACCGAGCTTAGGACCCTCCACTTT.

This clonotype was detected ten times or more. The chain's CDR3 is CASSISGRLKETQYF. The CDR3 DNA reads as TGTGCCAGCAGTATTAGCGGGAGGTTAAAGGAGACCCAGTACTTC. The V gene is TRBV12-3 or TRBV12-4, the J gene TRBJ2-5, with 10 bases matching TRBD2. The CDR3 has 15 residues. V was clipped by 5 bases and J by 5 bases; unmatched bases: 8.

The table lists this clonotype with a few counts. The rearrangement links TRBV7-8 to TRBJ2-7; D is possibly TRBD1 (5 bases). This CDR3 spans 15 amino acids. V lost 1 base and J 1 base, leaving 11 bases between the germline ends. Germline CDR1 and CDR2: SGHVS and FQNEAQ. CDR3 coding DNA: TGTGCCAGCAGCTTAGATGGGGCCGGTTCCTACGAGCAGTACTTC. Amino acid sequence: CASSLDGAGSYEQYF.

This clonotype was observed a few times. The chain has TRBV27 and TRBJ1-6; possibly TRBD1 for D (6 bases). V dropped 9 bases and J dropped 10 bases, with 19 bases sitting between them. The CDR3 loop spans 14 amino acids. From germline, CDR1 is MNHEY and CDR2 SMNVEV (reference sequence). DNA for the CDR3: TGTGCCAGTACCCCGGAGGGGGGAATCTCACCCCTCCACTTT. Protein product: CASTPEGGISPLHF.